A selection of T cell receptor beta chains follows, all from one sample in a study of shared clonotypes between healthy human individuals. TCRdb keeps only in-frame clones here, not all; method: immunoSEQ multiplex PCR. The top ten clones hold 10% to 15% of a sample with hundreds of thousands of clones, 75% to 85% of them seen once. Material for sequencing was PBMCs. These receptors were taken from a woman aged 40 to 55 in good health. Some clones in this sample may be carry-over from other donors' samples. Each CDR3 is given with its conserved first and last residue. Fields, in order: V gene, clone size, D gene, J gene, CDR3 DNA, CDR3 protein. D genes are given only for firm matches. Clone size is given for some rows only: seen once, a few or many times, or a class if the clone is expanded.

TRBV5-1	once	.	TRBJ2-2	TGCGCCAGCATCAAGGACAGGGAGGGCGGGGAGCTGTTTTTT	CASIKDREGGELFF
TRBV6-7	.	TRBD2	TRBJ2-2	TGTGCCAGCAGTCATCTAGCGGGAGGCGGGGAGCTGTTTTTT	CASSHLAGGGELFF
TRBV19	.	TRBD1	TRBJ1-2	TGTGCCAGTGGACAGGGGGCGCGAGGCTACACCTTC	CASGQGARGYTF
TRBV5-4	few	TRBD1	TRBJ2-3	TGTGCCAGCACAAACCGGGACAGGGGCACAGATACGCAGTATTTT	CASTNRDRGTDTQYF
TRBV7-9	.	.	TRBJ2-7	TGTGCCAGCAGCCCAATGCACGGCAGCCCCTACGAGCAGTACTTC	CASSPMHGSPYEQYF
TRBV4-2	.	.	TRBJ2-1	TGTGCCAGCAGCCAAAAGGGCGGGTGGGCTTACAATGAGCAGTTCTTC	CASSQKGGWAYNEQFF
TRBV11-2	once	TRBD2	TRBJ2-5	TGTGCCAGCAGCTTCCCGGCGGGAGGGCGAGAGACCCAGTACTTC	CASSFPAGGRETQYF
TRBV28	.	.	TRBJ2-7	TGTGCCAGCAGTTTTCTCGGGCGTAACTCCTACGAGCAGTACTTC	CASSFLGRNSYEQYF
TRBV19	.	.	TRBJ1-2	TGTGCCAGTAGTTACGGACAGAGCGGTGGCTACACCTTC	CASSYGQSGGYTF
TRBV4-1	few	.	TRBJ1-5	TGCGCCAGCAGCCAAATGTGGGGGCCTCCGGACCAGAATCAGCCCCAGCATTTT	CASSQMWGPPDQNQPQHF
TRBV11-2	.	TRBD1	TRBJ1-1	TGTGCCAGCACCTACCAGGGGGGCACTGAAGCTTTCTTT	CASTYQGGTEAFF
TRBV5-4	.	.	TRBJ1-2	TGTGCCAGCAGCTTTTGGTCGGACTATGGCTACACCTTC	CASSFWSDYGYTF
TRBV29-1	.	.	TRBJ2-7	TGCAGCGTGTCTTACTCCTACGAGCAGTACTTC	CSVSYSYEQYF
TRBV19	.	.	TRBJ2-3	TGTGCCAGTAGTCAGCGAGGGCCGCCAGATACGCAGTATTTT	CASSQRGPPDTQYF
TRBV28	.	TRBD1	TRBJ2-7	TGTGCCAGCAGACGGACAGGGCCTTACGAGCAGTACTTC	CASRRTGPYEQYF
TRBV4-1	.	.	TRBJ1-5	TGCGCCAGCAGCCCCTTGGTAAGGGGCTATAGCAATCAGCCCCAGCATTTT	CASSPLVRGYSNQPQHF
TRBV18	once	.	TRBJ2-7	TGTGCCAGCTCACCCCAGGGGACCCTCGGGGTCGAGCAGTACTTC	CASSPQGTLGVEQYF
TRBV6-4	.	.	TRBJ2-7	TGTGCCAGCAGTGACTCCAGCGAATTGGGCGAGCAGTACTTC	CASSDSSELGEQYF
TRBV5-1	.	TRBD2	TRBJ2-2	TGCGCCAGCATCACGGGAGGAGCGAACACCGGGGAGCTGTTTTTT	CASITGGANTGELFF
TRBV6-4	.	.	TRBJ2-5	TGTGCCAGCAGTGACACGGCAGGGGAGGGAGAGACCCAGTACTTC	CASSDTAGEGETQYF
TRBV10-1	.	.	TRBJ2-2	TGCGCCAGCAGTGCTCTGGCGCCGGGGGAGCTGTTTTTT	CASSALAPGELFF
TRBV30	.	TRBD2	TRBJ2-3	TGTGCCTGGAGTGGGGGGGGTGCAAGCACAGATACGCAGTATTTT	CAWSGGGASTDTQYF
TRBV4-1	.	TRBD2	TRBJ2-1	TGCGCCAGCAGCCCAGGGCGGGGGGCTTATAGGAATGAGCAGTTCTTC	CASSPGRGAYRNEQFF
TRBV5-1	.	.	TRBJ1-5	TGCGCCAGCAGCCCCAATGTCGATCAGCCCCAGCATTTT	CASSPNVDQPQHF
TRBV2	once	.	TRBJ2-7	TGTGCCAGCAGCCGAATCACGGACGGCTCCTACGAGCAGTACTTC	CASSRITDGSYEQYF
TRBV10-2	.	TRBD2	TRBJ2-7	TGCGCCAGCAGGCCCGGGGTGGGACTAGCGGGAGTCCACTCCTACGAGCAGTACTTC	CASRPGVGLAGVHSYEQYF
TRBV5-6	.	TRBD1	TRBJ2-4	TGTGCCAGCAGCTTGGGACAGGGCGGAAACATTCAGTACTTC	CASSLGQGGNIQYF
TRBV7-9	.	TRBD2	TRBJ2-7	TGTGCCAGCCAGGGGCTTAGCGGGAGCCCGGGGGGCGAGCAGTACTTC	CASQGLSGSPGGEQYF
TRBV10-2	.	.	TRBJ1-1	TGCGCCAGCAGTGATTCCCGGATAATGAACACTGAAGCTTTCTTT	CASSDSRIMNTEAFF
TRBV5-1	.	TRBD1	TRBJ1-2	TGCGCCAGCAGCTCTTCCCCGGGACAGGAGTATGGCTACACCTTC	CASSSSPGQEYGYTF
TRBV6-6	.	TRBD2	TRBJ2-1	TGTGCCAGCAGGGGACTAGGTAGGGGTGAGCAGTTCTTC	CASRGLGRGEQFF
TRBV4-3	.	TRBD2	TRBJ2-7	TGCGCCAGCAGCCAAGGAGCGGGCAGCGGGGTCCGCTACGAGCAGTACTTC	CASSQGAGSGVRYEQYF
TRBV5-1	.	TRBD1	TRBJ2-7	TGCGCCAGCAGCATCGGACAGGGATCCTACGAGCAGTACTTC	CASSIGQGSYEQYF
TRBV7-9	.	.	TRBJ2-7	TGTGCCAGCAGCGCGTTACCTGGGCCTCCCTACGAGCAGTACTTC	CASSALPGPPYEQYF
TRBV7-9	once	.	TRBJ1-1	TGTGCCAGCAGCGGTTTTTCTGAAGCTTTCTTT	CASSGFSEAFF
TRBV5-4	many	TRBD1	TRBJ1-2	TGTGCCAGCAGTCTGACAGGGGTTAACTATGGCTACACCTTC	CASSLTGVNYGYTF
TRBV30	.	TRBD2	TRBJ2-7	TGTGCCTGGAGTGAAGGACTAGGCGAGCAGTACTTC	CAWSEGLGEQYF
TRBV2	few	.	TRBJ1-2	TGTGCCAGCAGTCTCAGGGGAGAGGCTAGCTACACCTTC	CASSLRGEASYTF
TRBV7-2	.	.	TRBJ2-3	TGTGCCAGCAGCTTAGCTACCGTCGGCACAGATACGCAGTATTTT	CASSLATVGTDTQYF
TRBV9	.	TRBD1	TRBJ2-1	TGTGCCAGCAGACCTACAGGGGCGGGCTCCTACAATGAGCAGTTCTTC	CASRPTGAGSYNEQFF
TRBV28	.	.	TRBJ2-5	TGTGCCAGCAGTCGGGGTGGGCGAGAGACCCAGTACTTC	CASSRGGRETQYF